A single sample gave rise to the 14 T cell receptor beta chains below, sequenced in a study of T cell repertoires in cytomegalovirus infection. For these receptors, no antigen is known. MiXCR, applied by TCRdb to the reads, yields one record per CDR3 protein. The table has about 340,000 distinct CDR3 sequences, roughly 29% seen once. This specimen was cultured PBMCs, taken from culture after CMV antigen stimulation. The receptor source for this set is a human donor in good health (CMV status not recorded). Some clones in this sample may be carry-over from other donors' samples.

The chain has TRBV28 and TRBJ1-1, with a possible D match to TRBD1 (5 bases). The CDR3 is made up of 15 amino acids. Germline V gene sequence: CDR1 MDHEN, CDR2 SYDVKM. The V and J ends lost 3 bases and 5 bases respectively, with 16 bases between them. The CDR3 loop reads CASSLGGLGQTEAFF. CDR3 nucleotide sequence: TGTGCCAGCAGTTTGGGGGGTCTGGGCCAGACTGAAGCTTTCTTT.

This clonotype was observed a handful of times. The chain combines TRBV7-9 with TRBJ2-7, with a tentative D call TRBD1 (5 bases). This CDR3 spans 15 amino acids. The V end lost 1 base, the J end lost 4 bases, and 14 bases lay between the germline ends. CDR1 and CDR2 from the germline V gene are SEHNR and FQNEAQ (reference sequence). The CDR3, as DNA: TGTGCCAGCAGCTTAGTATCAGGACACCAATACGAGCAGTACTTC. Its translation is CASSLVSGHQYEQYF.

This clonotype was seen more than once but under ten times. CDR3 nucleotide sequence: TGTGCCAGCAGTGAAGGGACAGATCAGCCCCAGCATTTT. Residues: CASSEGTDQPQHF. The rearrangement joins TRBV6-1 to TRBJ1-5; weak D call: TRBD1 (6 bases). The CDR3 covers 13 residues. The germline V gene encodes CDR1 MNHNS and CDR2 SASEGT. Trimming pared 1 base from V and 5 bases from J, leaving 6 bases between.

This clonotype showed up just a few times. The chain joins TRBV7-2 to TRBJ1-2; TRBD1 is a possible D gene (6 bases). The CDR3 runs 15 residues. The V and J ends lost 2 bases and 0 bases respectively, with 10 bases between them. In germline, CDR1 is SGHTA, CDR2 FQGNSA. This CDR3 is CASSLRTVPNYGYTF. In DNA, the CDR3 is TGTGCCAGCAGCTTAAGGACAGTTCCTAACTATGGCTACACCTTC.

The chain employs TRBV7-3 and TRBJ2-7; D gene unclear. V lost 2 bases and J 2 bases, leaving 13 bases between the germline ends. This CDR3 is 15 amino acids long. Germline V gives CDR1 SGHTA, CDR2 FQGTGA. The DNA of the CDR3 is TGTGCCAGCAGCTTAGGGTACGGGCCTACCTACGAGCAGTACTTC. Translated: CASSLGYGPTYEQYF. The whole variable domain, remainder taken from reference TRBV7-3 and TRBJ2-7, is GAGVSQTPSNKVTEKGKYVELRCDPISGHTALYWYRQSLGQGPEFLIYFQGTGAADDSGLPNDRFFAVRPEGSVSTLKIQRTERGDSAVYLCASSLGYGPTYEQYFGPGTRLTVT.

V and J are TRBV11-2 and TRBJ1-2; D unclear. V dropped 5 bases and J dropped 1 base, with 8 bases sitting between them. CDR3 length: 13 residues. In germline, CDR1 is SGHAT, CDR2 FQNNGV. The CDR3 DNA reads as TGTGCCAGCAGCACCACAAGTAACTATGGCTACACCTTC. It specifies CASSTTSNYGYTF.

The chain recombines TRBV5-6 with TRBJ2-7, with D possibly being TRBD1 (6 bases). The ends were cut back, 1 base at V and 2 bases at J, with 7 bases in the middle. This CDR3 is 13 amino acids long. Germline CDR1 is SGHDT and CDR2 is YYEEEE. The CDR3 nucleotides read TGTGCCAGCAGCTTGTACAGGGCCTACGAGCAGTACTTC. It specifies CASSLYRAYEQYF.

This clonotype showed up just once. The genes are TRBV7-8 and TRBJ1-1, with 8 bases matching TRBD1. The CDR3 is 13 residues long. After removal of 2 bases from V and 9 bases from J, the junction contained 5 bases not matched to a gene. Germline assignment: CDR1 SGHVS and CDR2 FQNEAQ. In nucleotides, the CDR3 is TGTGCCAGCAGCTTAACAGGGGGAAAGAAAGCTTTCTTT. This translates into CASSLTGGKKAFF.

The J gene is TRBJ1-1, the V gene TRBV12-3 or TRBV12-4; no reliable D call. The CDR3 extends over 15 amino acids. Trimming pared 4 bases from V and 1 base from J, leaving 13 bases between. The CDR3 DNA sequence: TGTGCCAGCAGTTCTATGGGAGGAGCGAACACTGAAGCTTTCTTT. The encoded protein is CASSSMGGANTEAFF.

The chain recombines TRBV13 with TRBJ1-2; tentatively, D is TRBD1 (5 bases). Germline CDR1 PRHDT, CDR2 FYEKMQ (reference sequence). The V and J ends lost 0 bases and 4 bases respectively, with 12 bases between them. The CDR3 extends over 15 amino acids. The CDR3 DNA reads TGTGCCAGCAGCTTAGGGAGGAACAGGATCTATGGCTACACCTTC. As protein: CASSLGRNRIYGYTF. Combining the CDR3 with reference TRBV13 and TRBJ1-2 gives the whole variable domain AAGVIQSPRHLIKEKRETATLKCYPIPRHDTVYWYQQGPGQDPQFLISFYEKMQSDKGSIPDRFSAQQFSDYHSELNMSSLELGDSALYFCASSLGRNRIYGYTFGSGTRLTVV.

This clonotype was found once. This chain links TRBV11-2 with TRBJ2-5; TRBD1 matches at 8 bases. Germline V gives CDR1 SGHAT, CDR2 FQNNGV. V lost 5 bases and J lost 3; bases outside the gene matches: 14. This CDR3 is 17 amino acids long. DNA for the CDR3: TGTGCCAGCAGCACCCCCCGAGGACAGGGCCGCGAAGAGACCCAGTACTTC. Its translation is CASSTPRGQGREETQYF. The complete variable domain, with remaining parts taken from reference TRBV11-2 and TRBJ2-5, reads EAGVAQSPRYKIIEKRQSVAFWCNPISGHATLYWYQQILGQGPKLLIQFQNNGVVDDSQLPKDRFSAERLKGVDSTLKIQPAKLEDSAVYLCASSTPRGQGREETQYFGPGTRLLVL.

The chain links TRBV30 to TRBJ1-2; 10 bases line up with TRBD1. The CDR3 length is 14 residues. The J segment lost 4 bases and the V segment lost 2 bases, leaving 4 bases of the junction unmatched. CDR1 is GTSNPN and CDR2 is SVGIG in the germline V gene (reference sequence). CDR3 sequence: CAWSSRQGAYGYTF. The CDR3 DNA follows: TGTGCCTGGAGTTCCCGACAGGGGGCCTATGGCTACACCTTC.

The chain employs TRBV28 and TRBJ1-1; the D gene is possibly TRBD1 (6 bases). CDR3 length: 14 residues. Germline V gene data show CDR1 as MDHEN and CDR2 as SYDVKM. V lost 7 bases and J 1 base, leaving 13 bases between the germline ends. Here the CDR3 reads CASTGDKRNTEAFF. Written as DNA, the CDR3 is TGTGCCAGCACCGGGGACAAGAGGAACACTGAAGCTTTCTTT.

The chain couples TRBV20-1 to TRBJ2-5; 13 bases match TRBD2. V was clipped by 4 bases and J by 7 bases; unmatched bases: 9. This CDR3 contains 15 residues. Looked up from germline, CDR1 is DFQATT and CDR2 is SNEGSKA (reference sequence). CDR3 coding DNA: TGCAGTGCTACCATTCCGGGACTAGCGGGAACGACCCAGTACTTC. It encodes CSATIPGLAGTTQYF.